The 19 T cell receptor beta chains given below trace back to one sample, sequenced in a study of OX40 agonist ivuxolimab in advanced cancers. Clones were read by immunoSEQ multiplex PCR, and TCRdb kept only the in-frame ones, dropping some. The profile shows 50,000 to 60,000 clones, around 86% of them singletons. The sequencing used CD4+ or CD8+ T cells sorted from blood, collected in a trial of the OX40 agonist ivuxolimab. The receptors here all came from an adult with an advanced solid tumor such as melanoma, head and neck, liver or kidney cancer.

This clone has more than one count but fewer than ten. V and J are TRBV7-9 and TRBJ1-2, with a weak D call TRBD1 (5 bases). The CDR3 has 15 residues. CDR1 and CDR2 from the germline V gene are SEHNR and FQNEAQ (reference sequence). V lost 4 bases, J lost 4 bases, and 16 bases lay in between. This chain's CDR3 is CASSSPYGAFYGYTF. The CDR3 DNA follows: TGTGCCAGCAGCTCCCCGTACGGGGCTTTCTATGGCTACACCTTC.

This clone is a singleton in its sample. The V gene is TRBV5-5, the J gene TRBJ2-5; D gene unclear. Germline V gene sequence: CDR1 SGHKS, CDR2 YYEKEE (reference sequence). V lost 5 bases, J lost 3 bases, and 5 bases lay in between. The CDR3 has 11 amino acids. This CDR3 reads CASSQKETQYF. The CDR3 coding sequence is TGTGCCAGCAGTCAAAAAGAGACCCAGTACTTC.

The V and J genes are TRBV9 and TRBJ2-5; D is unresolved. The CDR3 runs 11 residues. Trimming removed 3 bases at V and 0 bases at J, with 0 bases between. Germline CDR1 reads SGDLS; CDR2 reads YYNGEE. The chain's CDR3 is CASSDQETQYF. DNA for the CDR3: TGTGCCAGCAGCGACCAAGAGACCCAGTACTTC.

This clone showed up just once. V is TRBV5-4 and J is TRBJ2-3, with D perhaps matching TRBD1 (6 bases). Trimming pared 4 bases from V and 5 bases from J, leaving 11 bases between. Germline V gene lookup returns CDR1 SGHNT and CDR2 YYREEE (reference sequence). The CDR3 runs to 13 residues. The CDR3 DNA is TGTGCCAGCAGCATGGGGGCCGAAGATACGCAGTATTTT. This encodes CASSMGAEDTQYF. Supplemented by reference TRBV5-4 and TRBJ2-3, the full variable domain reads ETGVTQSPTHLIKTRGQQVTLRCSSQSGHNTVSWYQQALGQGPQFIFQYYREEENGRGNFPPRFSGLQFPNYSSELNVNALELDDSALYLCASSMGAEDTQYFGPGTRLTVL.

V gene TRBV5-1 combines with J gene TRBJ2-3, with 7 bases fitting TRBD2. Germline values: CDR1 SGHRS, CDR2 YFSETQ. Trimming cost V 4 bases and J 6 bases; bases outside gene matches: 14. The CDR3 totals 16 residues. CDR3 nucleotide sequence: TGCGCCAGCAGCAGATTCGGACTAGGGGATATGGATACGCAGTATTTT. Translating it yields CASSRFGLGDMDTQYF.

The rearrangement uses TRBV5-1 and TRBJ2-7, with D perhaps matching TRBD2 (6 bases). CDR3 length equals 13 residues. Trimming removed 4 bases from V and 2 bases from J, with 10 bases in between. Germline CDR1 is SGHRS and CDR2 is YFSETQ. The DNA of the CDR3 is TGCGCCAGCAGCCCGGGGGAACCCTACGAGCAGTACTTC. Its translation: CASSPGEPYEQYF. The complete variable domain, with remaining parts taken from reference TRBV5-1 and TRBJ2-7, reads KAGVTQTPRYLIKTRGQQVTLSCSPISGHRSVSWYQQTPGQGLQFLFEYFSETQRNKGNFPGRFSGRQFSNSRSEMNVSTLELGDSALYLCASSPGEPYEQYFGPGTRLTVT.

CDR3 sequence: CASKGLQGDTQYF. CDR3 nucleotides: TGTGCCAGCAAAGGACTTCAAGGAGATACGCAGTATTTT. This sequence joins TRBV7-2 and TRBJ2-3, with D perhaps TRBD2 (5 bases). This CDR3 is 13 amino acids long. V lost 7 bases to trimming and J lost 5 bases, with 13 bases between them. Germline V lookup: CDR1 SGHTA, CDR2 FQGNSA.

V gene TRBV28 combines with J gene TRBJ2-2; the D is unclear. This CDR3 spans 12 amino acids. Trimming removed 10 bases at V and 3 bases at J, with 9 bases between. Looked up from germline, CDR1 is MDHEN and CDR2 is SYDVKM. The CDR3 nucleotides are TGTGCCACCAACAGCGACACCGGGGAGCTGTTTTTT. It is translated as CATNSDTGELFF.

V gene TRBV28 combines with J gene TRBJ2-1; 10 bases line up with TRBD2. The CDR3 runs to 15 residues. The V gene end was trimmed by 6 bases and the J gene end by 8 bases; junction bases not matched to a gene: 10. Germline CDR1 is MDHEN and CDR2 is SYDVKM. Written as DNA, the CDR3 is TGTGCCAGCAGAGCTCCCGGGACTAGCGCCTATGAGCAGTTCTTC. Protein sequence: CASRAPGTSAYEQFF. Filled out from reference TRBV28 and TRBJ2-1, the complete variable domain reads DVKVTQSSRYLVKRTGEKVFLECVQDMDHENMFWYRQDPGLGLRLIYFSYDVKMKEKGDIPEGYSVSREKKERFSLILESASTNQTSMYLCASRAPGTSAYEQFFGPGTRLTVL.

Written as DNA, the CDR3 is TGTGCCAGCAGTTACGGCACCGATAACTATGGCTACACCTTC. Protein product: CASSYGTDNYGYTF. The chain joins TRBV6-5 to TRBJ1-2; D is unclear. Germline-derived CDR1 and CDR2 are MNHEY and SVGAGI. Trimming shortened V by 2 bases and J by 1 base, and 8 bases separated the two germline ends. There are 14 residues in the CDR3.

This clone rates as medium-sized. The rearrangement joins TRBV7-9 to TRBJ1-1, with D uncertain. Trimming took 3 bases from V and 2 from J, leaving 7 bases between them. This CDR3 contains 13 residues. Germline V CDR1 and CDR2: SEHNR, FQNEAQ (reference sequence). This chain's CDR3 is CASSFDLNTEAFF. The CDR3 DNA follows: TGTGCCAGCAGCTTCGACCTTAACACTGAAGCTTTCTTT.

The chain uses TRBV2 and TRBJ1-5, with D hard to call. This CDR3 has 15 amino acids. V shed 8 bases and J shed 3 bases, with 17 bases lying between them. The germline CDR1 and CDR2 sequences are SNHLY and FYNNEI. CDR3 nucleotides: TGTGCCAGCCGTCAGGAACCGGGGATCAATCAGCCCCAGCATTTT. Its translation is CASRQEPGINQPQHF.

The CDR3 DNA reads as TGTGCCAGCTCGCCCGACGGCCCCTACGAGCAGTACTTC. The encoded protein is CASSPDGPYEQYF. The chain is built from TRBV18 and TRBJ2-7; D is undetermined. CDR3 length: 13 residues. The V end was cut by 6 bases, the J end by 2 bases, with 11 bases between. The germline CDR1 and CDR2 sequences are KGHSH and LQKENI.

This rearrangement joins TRBV9 to TRBJ2-2, with 7 bases lining up with TRBD2. In germline, CDR1 is SGDLS, CDR2 YYNGEE. The J segment lost 9 bases and the V segment lost 3 bases, leaving 14 bases of the junction unmatched. The CDR3 runs to 16 residues. In DNA form, the CDR3 reads TGTGCCAGCAGCGCTACCGGGACTACGGGTTCCTGGGAGCTGTTTTTT. As protein: CASSATGTTGSWELFF.

J is TRBJ1-1 and V is TRBV11-2; D possibly corresponds to TRBD1 (5 bases). Trimming left V 0 bases short and J 11 bases short, with 10 bases between. This CDR3 has 12 amino acids. Germline CDR1 is SGHAT and CDR2 is FQNNGV. The CDR3: CASSLEMGQAFF. CDR3 in DNA: TGTGCCAGCAGCTTAGAGATGGGGCAGGCTTTCTTT.

A few counts support this clone. The chain links TRBV10-3 to TRBJ2-7; 12 positions match TRBD2. V was pared by 0 bases and J by 3 bases, with 6 bases of the junction left unmatched. Per germline, CDR1 ENHRY and CDR2 SYGVKD. This CDR3 is built from 17 residues. The CDR3 DNA reads TGTGCCATCAGTGAGTCGCCCCGACTAGCGGGGGACTACGAGCAGTACTTC. Protein sequence: CAISESPRLAGDYEQYF.

Only a few counts were recorded for this clone. V is TRBV7-6 and J is TRBJ1-3; a possible D gene is TRBD1 (6 bases). Between the trimmed V and J ends, which lost 4 bases and 2 bases, there was a span of 15 bases. Germline V gene data show CDR1 as SGHVS and CDR2 as FNYEAQ. The CDR3 spans 16 residues. CDR3: CASSSRYREAGNTIYF. The DNA for the CDR3 is TGTGCCAGCAGCTCCAGATACAGGGAAGCTGGAAACACCATATATTTT.

The chain combines TRBV5-4 with TRBJ2-1; TRBD1 agrees at 11 bases. CDR1 and CDR2 from the germline V gene are SGHNT and YYREEE (reference sequence). The CDR3 is 18 residues long. Trimming took 4 bases from V and 4 from J; bases not matched to a gene: 13. The CDR3, as DNA: TGTGCCAGCAGCCCGGGGGGACGGACAGGGGGCGAATACAATGAGCAGTTCTTC. It specifies CASSPGGRTGGEYNEQFF.

This clone showed up just once. This chain joins TRBV5-6 and TRBJ2-2; TRBD2 matches at 9 bases. V lost 4 bases, J lost 6 bases, and 10 bases stayed unmatched. CDR1 and CDR2 from the germline V gene are SGHDT and YYEEEE. The CDR3 has 16 amino acids. CDR3 region: CASSPGLAILSGELFF. CDR3 DNA: TGTGCCAGCAGCCCGGGACTAGCTATCTTATCCGGGGAGCTGTTTTTT.